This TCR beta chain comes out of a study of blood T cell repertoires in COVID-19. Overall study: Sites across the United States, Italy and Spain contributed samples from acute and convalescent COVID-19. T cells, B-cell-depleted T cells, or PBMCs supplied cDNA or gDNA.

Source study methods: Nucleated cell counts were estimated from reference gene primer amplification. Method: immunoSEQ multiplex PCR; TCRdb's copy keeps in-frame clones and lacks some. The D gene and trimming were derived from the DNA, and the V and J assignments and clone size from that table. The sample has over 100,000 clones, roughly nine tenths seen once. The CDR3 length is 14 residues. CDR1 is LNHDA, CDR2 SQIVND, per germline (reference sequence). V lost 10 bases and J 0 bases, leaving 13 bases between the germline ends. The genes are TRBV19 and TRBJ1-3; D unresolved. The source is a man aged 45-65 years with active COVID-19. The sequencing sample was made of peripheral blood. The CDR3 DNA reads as TGTGCCACCTCCCTTACAGACTCTGGAAACACCATATATTTT. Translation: CATSLTDSGNTIYF.